The next 20 T cell receptor beta chains were all read from a single sample in a study of early T cells in non-severe SARS-CoV-2 infection. MiXCR, run by TCRdb on the 5' RACE reads, gives a single entry per CDR3 protein. The sample has tens of thousands of distinct CDR3 sequences; around an eighth are singletons. Material for sequencing was whole blood. The receptors here all came from an adult who was a healthcare worker with PCR-confirmed SARS-CoV-2 infection or an uninfected control (not recorded which).

This clonotype occurred many times. The chain links TRBV2 to TRBJ1-1; D gene unclear. V was shortened by 4 bases and J by 2 bases, with 8 bases between the two germline ends. The CDR3 length is 13 residues. Germline values: CDR1 SNHLY, CDR2 FYNNEI. In nucleotides, the CDR3 is TGTGCCAGCAGTGGTGCTCCTAACACTGAAGCTTTCTTT. It codes for CASSGAPNTEAFF.

This clonotype was counted at least ten times. The J gene is TRBJ1-2, the V gene TRBV5-1, with 9 bases lining up with TRBD1. The trim removed 4 bases at V and 4 bases at J, leaving 5 bases unmatched. CDR1 is SGHRS and CDR2 is YFSETQ in the germline V gene. The CDR3 is made up of 14 amino acids. In DNA, the CDR3 is TGCGCCAGCAGCCTGGGACAGGGTGGCTATGGCTACACCTTC. Protein sequence: CASSLGQGGYGYTF.

This clonotype was observed at least ten times. J is TRBJ2-3 and V is TRBV6-1, with TRBD2 matching over 7 bases. The CDR3 has 14 residues. Trimming at V came to 1 base and at J to 2 bases, leaving 0 bases not matched to a gene. CDR1 and CDR2 (germline): MNHNS, SASEGT. The CDR3 loop reads CASSEGLATDTQYF. CDR3 coding DNA: TGTGCCAGCAGTGAAGGACTAGCCACAGATACGCAGTATTTT.

This clonotype was seen many times. This chain joins TRBV6-5 and TRBJ1-2; D remains ambiguous. V gave up 4 bases and J gave up 0 bases, with 18 bases separating them. CDR1 MNHEY and CDR2 SVGAGI come from the germline V gene. CDR3 size: 17 residues. CDR3 sequence (DNA): TGTGCCAGCAGTTCTCAAACCGCAGGAACGACTAACTATGGCTACACCTTC. This codes for CASSSQTAGTTNYGYTF.

The chain couples TRBV19 to TRBJ2-7; TRBD1 matches 8 bases. J lost 2 bases, V lost 8 bases, and 5 bases had no gene match. This CDR3 comprises 13 residues. Germline CDR1 reads LNHDA; CDR2 reads SQIVND (reference sequence). The CDR3 region has the DNA TGTGCCAGTGGACAGGGTGGAACCTACGAGCAGTACTTC. Its protein is CASGQGGTYEQYF.

A word on this clonotype: It may be a read error: a sequence one base away is much more abundant. The chain carries TRBV2 and TRBJ2-7; the match to TRBD2 covers 8 bases. CDR1 SNHLY and CDR2 FYNNEI come from the germline V gene. The CDR3 has 16 residues. V trimming: 6 bases; J trimming: 4 bases; junction bases outside the gene matches: 14. The CDR3 protein is CASRPWTSRRDYEQYF. The DNA for the CDR3 is TGTGCCAGCAGACCGTGGACTAGCAGGAGAGATTACGAGCAGTACTTC.

This clonotype was recorded a few times. This rearrangement joins TRBV5-1 to TRBJ2-3; no firm D call. The CDR3 extends over 16 amino acids. Trimming stripped 0 bases from V and 0 bases from J, with 11 bases between. CDR1 and CDR2 from the germline V gene are SGHRS and YFSETQ. CDR3: CASSLATVSSTDTQYF. DNA for the CDR3: TGCGCCAGCAGCTTGGCAACGGTCTCTAGCACAGATACGCAGTATTTT.

The chain combines TRBV11-1 with TRBJ2-5; no clear D. V lost 3 bases and J lost 2, with 7 bases in between. This CDR3 is 13 amino acids long. CDR1 is SGHAT, CDR2 FQDESV, per germline (reference sequence). The CDR3 loop is CASSFRWQETQYF. The DNA for the CDR3 is TGTGCCAGCAGCTTTCGCTGGCAAGAGACCCAGTACTTC.

In this sample, this clonotype turned up many times. The rearrangement joins TRBV5-4 to TRBJ2-7; D is possibly TRBD1 (7 bases). The germline V gene encodes CDR1 SGHNT and CDR2 YYREEE (reference sequence). V was cut by 4 bases and J by 2 bases, with 16 bases left in between. The CDR3 runs to 15 residues. The CDR3 here is CASSAGQKLAYEQYF. CDR3 sequence (DNA): TGTGCCAGCAGCGCGGGACAGAAACTAGCCTACGAGCAGTACTTC.

This clonotype was seen a handful of times. This rearrangement joins TRBV12-3 or TRBV12-4 to TRBJ2-1; D remains unclear. The ends were cut back, 2 bases at V and 2 bases at J, with 13 bases in the middle. The CDR3 totals 16 residues. The CDR3 loop reads CASSLSPVSAYNEQFF. CDR3 sequence (DNA): TGTGCCAGCAGTTTAAGCCCCGTAAGTGCCTACAATGAGCAGTTCTTC.

This clonotype was observed many times. This chain joins TRBV12-3 or TRBV12-4 and TRBJ2-1, with a weak D call TRBD2 (6 bases). V was trimmed by 6 bases and J by 3 bases, leaving 18 bases between them. The CDR3 totals 16 residues. This CDR3 reads CASSFSVGGGYNEQFF. The CDR3 bases are TGTGCCAGCAGCTTTTCCGTGGGAGGAGGCTACAATGAGCAGTTCTTC.

Comments on this clonotype: One junction end disagrees with the germline gene, perhaps due to a read error. The chain has TRBV27 and TRBJ2-7; TRBD2 matches 7 bases. Germline V CDR1 and CDR2: MNHEY, SMNVEV (reference sequence). The CDR3 consists of 12 residues. Here the CDR3 reads CASSPPGGLPDF. DNA of the CDR3: TGTGCCAGCAGTCCCCCGGGGGGACTACCAGACTTC.

The table lists this clonotype with many counts. V gene TRBV7-8 combines with J gene TRBJ2-1; 11 bases agree with TRBD2. Germline trimming cut 2 bases from V and 6 bases from J; bases unmatched to any gene: 3. The CDR3 length is 15 residues. The germline CDR1 and CDR2 sequences are SGHVS and FQNEAQ. The CDR3 protein is CASSLRLAGINEQFF. CDR3 coding DNA: TGTGCCAGCAGCTTAAGACTAGCGGGGATCAATGAGCAGTTCTTC.

This clonotype was observed a few times. The V call is TRBV20-1, the J call TRBJ2-5; 12 bases map to TRBD1. CDR1 is DFQATT and CDR2 is SNEGSKA in the germline V gene (reference sequence). V trimming: 3 bases; J trimming: 5 bases; junction bases outside the gene matches: 10. CDR3 size: 16 residues. The chain's CDR3 is CSARDQGQGAFETQYF. The CDR3 bases are TGCAGTGCTAGGGATCAGGGACAGGGGGCCTTTGAGACCCAGTACTTC.

The chain uses TRBV29-1 and TRBJ2-7; D uncertain. Trimming cost V 1 base and J 3 bases, with 10 bases left between them. The germline V gene has CDR1 SQVTM and CDR2 ANQGSEA. The CDR3 length is 13 residues. In DNA, the CDR3 is TGCAGCGTTGAAGGGGTAGGGCTCTACGAGCAGTACTTC. Protein sequence: CSVEGVGLYEQYF.

The table lists this clonotype with a few counts. This chain joins TRBV5-1 and TRBJ2-1; D gene unclear. The V end lost 5 bases, the J end lost 0 bases, and 9 bases lay between the germline ends. Germline loops: CDR1 SGHRS, CDR2 YFSETQ. The CDR3 is 14 amino acids. As DNA, the CDR3 is TGCGCCAGCAGACCGGTAAGCTCCTACAATGAGCAGTTCTTC. This translates into CASRPVSSYNEQFF.

Many counts were recorded for this clonotype. CDR3 sequence (DNA): TGTGCCAGCAGACCTCCCCCAGACCCCGGGGAGCTGTTTTTT. This encodes CASRPPPDPGELFF. The rearrangement joins TRBV6-6 to TRBJ2-2; the D is unclear. With 6 bases removed from V and 6 bases from J, the gap between germline ends came to 14 bases. The CDR3 length is 14 residues. Germline V gives CDR1 MNHNY, CDR2 SVGAGI (reference sequence).

At least ten counts were recorded for this clonotype. V usage is TRBV13 and J usage is TRBJ2-3; D not resolved. V was cut by 5 bases and J by 2 bases, with 8 bases left in between. The germline gives CDR1 PRHDT, CDR2 FYEKMQ (reference sequence). The CDR3 consists of 13 residues. The CDR3: CASSMRTTDTQYF. CDR3 coding DNA: TGTGCCAGCAGCATGCGGACCACAGATACGCAGTATTTT.

There are a few counts of this clonotype. The rearrangement links TRBV4-1 to TRBJ2-5; the D gene is possibly TRBD1 (5 bases). The CDR3 sequence is 17 residues long. Looked up from germline, CDR1 is MGHRA and CDR2 is YSYEKL. Trimming shortened V by 0 bases and J by 1 base, and 15 bases separated the two germline ends. The CDR3 sequence is CASSQDDSHLIQETQYF. CDR3 DNA sequence: TGCGCCAGCAGCCAAGATGACAGCCACCTAATCCAAGAGACCCAGTACTTC.

In its sample, this clonotype was seen many times. This sequence joins TRBV20-1 and TRBJ2-5; D unclear. The germline CDR1 and CDR2 sequences are DFQATT and SNEGSKA (reference sequence). CDR3 size: 17 residues. V dropped 1 base and J dropped 1 base, with 19 bases sitting between them. The CDR3 DNA reads TGCAGTGCTAGAGCCGAATGGTCCCCAGTGGGCCAAGAGACCCAGTACTTC. Translation: CSARAEWSPVGQETQYF.